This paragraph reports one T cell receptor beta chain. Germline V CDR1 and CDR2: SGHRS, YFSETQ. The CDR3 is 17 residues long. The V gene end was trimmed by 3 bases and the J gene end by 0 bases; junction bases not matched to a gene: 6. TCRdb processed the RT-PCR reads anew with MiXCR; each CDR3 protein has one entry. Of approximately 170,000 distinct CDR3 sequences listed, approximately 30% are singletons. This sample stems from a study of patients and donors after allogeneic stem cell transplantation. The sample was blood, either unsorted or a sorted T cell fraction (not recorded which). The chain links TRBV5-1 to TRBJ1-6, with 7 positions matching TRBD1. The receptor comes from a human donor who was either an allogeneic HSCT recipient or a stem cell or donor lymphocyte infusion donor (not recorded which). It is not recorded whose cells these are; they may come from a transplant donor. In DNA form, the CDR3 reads TGCGCCAGCAGCTCCCCGACAGGGAGCTCCTATAATTCACCCCTCCACTTT. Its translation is CASSSPTGSSYNSPLHF.